The 7 T cell receptor beta chains in this list originate from one sample, sequenced in a study of blood T cell repertoires in COVID-19. TCRdb's copy holds only in-frame clones and misses some; the assay was immunoSEQ multiplex PCR. The profile shows 80,000 to 95,000 clones, roughly 89% of them singletons. The sequenced material came from peripheral blood. These receptors were obtained from a woman aged 65 to 85 with acute or convalescent COVID-19.

V and J are TRBV6-5 and TRBJ1-6; TRBD1 is a possible D gene (6 bases). Looked up from germline, CDR1 is MNHEY and CDR2 is SVGAGI. The V gene lost 5 bases and the J gene lost 7 bases, with 15 bases spanning the gap. This CDR3 region has 15 residues. The CDR3 sequence: CASSRRPGANSPLHF. DNA of the CDR3: TGTGCCAGCAGTCGACGGCCAGGGGCCAATTCACCCCTCCACTTT.

This clone occurred a few times. The chain is built from TRBV7-2 and TRBJ1-1; D might be TRBD1 (5 bases). Trimming left V 5 bases short and J 7 bases short, with 17 bases between. CDR3 size: 14 residues. Per germline, CDR1 SGHTA and CDR2 FQGNSA. The CDR3 sequence is CASSKQQGSIEAFF. CDR3 nucleotide sequence: TGTGCCAGCAGCAAACAGCAGGGTTCCATTGAAGCTTTCTTT.

This rearrangement joins TRBV5-4 to TRBJ2-3, with 8 bases identical to TRBD1. V shed 4 bases, J shed 4 bases, and the junction held 8 bases outside the gene matches. Germline values: CDR1 SGHNT, CDR2 YYREEE (reference sequence). CDR3 size: 15 residues. This CDR3 is CASSRTGTGSDTQYF. In DNA form, the CDR3 reads TGTGCCAGCAGCCGCACCGGGACAGGATCAGATACGCAGTATTTT.

V and J are TRBV7-9 and TRBJ2-2; weak D call: TRBD2 (5 bases). This CDR3 comprises 14 residues. Germline CDR1 SEHNR, CDR2 FQNEAQ (reference sequence). Trimming removed 6 bases at V and 0 bases at J, with 8 bases between. The CDR3 protein is CASRRVANTGELFF. DNA of the CDR3: TGTGCCAGCAGGAGGGTGGCGAACACCGGGGAGCTGTTTTTT.

V and J are TRBV4-1 and TRBJ1-2, with D hard to call. V dropped 0 bases and J dropped 6 bases, with 20 bases sitting between them. The germline V gene encodes CDR1 MGHRA and CDR2 YSYEKL. CDR3 length: 17 amino acids. CDR3 in amino acids: CASSQELQVRGSNGYTF. The CDR3 DNA is TGCGCCAGCAGCCAAGAACTCCAGGTCCGGGGATCGAATGGCTACACCTTC.

The chain links TRBV5-8 to TRBJ2-1; 7 nucleotides match TRBD1. The V and J ends lost 1 base and 6 bases, in that order; junction bases with no gene match: 1. Germline assignment: CDR1 SGHTS and CDR2 YDEGEE. The length of the CDR3 is 13 residues. CDR3 amino acids: CASSLTGVNEQFF. In DNA form, the CDR3 reads TGTGCCAGCAGCTTGACAGGGGTCAATGAGCAGTTCTTC.

The chain uses TRBV11-3 and TRBJ2-1; TRBD1 matches at 7 bases. J gave up 2 bases and V 5 bases, and 6 bases lay outside the gene matches. This CDR3 spans 15 amino acids. CDR1 is SGHNT, CDR2 YENEEA, per germline. The CDR3: CASSQTGDPYNEQFF. The CDR3 DNA sequence: TGTGCCAGCAGCCAAACAGGGGACCCCTACAATGAGCAGTTCTTC.